Shown below are 29 T cell receptor beta chains from a single sample sequenced in a study of cytomegalovirus exposure and HLA in healthy donors (dated by TCRdb to 2016 to 2017). Preparation of the library involved the immunoSEQ multiplex PCR assay. For the multiplex PCR, a mixture combining 60 forward primers for TCR Vbeta segments and 13 reverse primers for TCR Jbeta segments was used. The source is immuneACCESS, and TCRdb retained only in-frame sequences with V and J called. Part of the clones is not carried over; for the studies checked, unresolved V genes explain less than half of this, and the remainder is unexplained. This sample is represented by about 140,000 clones; 61% of them were singletons. Around 1.9% of the sample is in the top ten clones. Sequencing was done on a sample of PBMCs. The receptors stem from a male donor in good health and CMV-seronegative.

CDR3 coding DNA: TGCGCCAGCAGCGGAAGACAGTTCACCTCCTACGAGCAGTACTTC. This encodes CASSGRQFTSYEQYF. J is TRBJ2-7 and V is TRBV4-1, with D perhaps TRBD1 (5 bases). The length of the CDR3 is 15 residues. Germline assignment: CDR1 MGHRA and CDR2 YSYEKL. The V end was cut by 5 bases, the J end by 0 bases, with 14 bases between.

This clone was counted only a few times. The rearrangement joins TRBV14 to TRBJ2-6, with D unclear. Deletions cut 1 base from V and 5 bases from J, with 15 bases between. Germline loops: CDR1 SGHDN, CDR2 FVKESK. The CDR3 runs 17 residues. CDR3 sequence: CASSQGPIISRANVLTF. DNA for the CDR3: TGTGCCAGCAGCCAAGGGCCCATTATCAGTAGGGCCAACGTCCTGACTTTC.

The V and J genes are TRBV7-2 and TRBJ2-7; 9 bases line up with TRBD1. The CDR3 length is 15 residues. Per the germline V gene, CDR1 is SGHTA and CDR2 is FQGNSA. The V gene end was trimmed by 4 bases and the J gene end by 3 bases; junction bases not matched to a gene: 7. This CDR3 is CASSSTGGSFYEQYF. The CDR3 DNA sequence: TGTGCCAGCAGCTCAACAGGGGGCTCTTTCTACGAGCAGTACTTC. Drawing the rest from reference TRBV7-2 and TRBJ2-7, the complete variable domain is GAGVSQSPSNKVTEKGKDVELRCDPISGHTALYWYRQSLGQGLEFLIYFQGNSAPDKSGLPSDRFSAERTGGSVSTLTIQRTQQEDSAVYLCASSSTGGSFYEQYFGPGTRLTVT.

This clone was found a few times. This rearrangement joins TRBV29-1 to TRBJ1-3, with a possible D match to TRBD1 (5 bases). The CDR3 has 17 residues. Germline V CDR1 and CDR2: SQVTM, ANQGSEA. The V and J ends lost 0 bases and 4 bases respectively, with 19 bases between them. This CDR3 reads CSVEDLGGSGLGNTIYF. CDR3 bases: TGCAGCGTTGAAGATCTCGGGGGATCGGGGCTCGGAAACACCATATATTTT.

This clone was picked up a small number of times. V usage is TRBV7-3 and J usage is TRBJ1-2; tentative D call: TRBD1 (6 bases). This CDR3 is 13 amino acids long. V was clipped by 5 bases and J by 5 bases, with 12 bases between them. Germline V gene data show CDR1 as SGHTA and CDR2 as FQGTGA. CDR3: CASSGGDDYGYTF. CDR3 sequence (DNA): TGTGCCAGCAGCGGGGGCGATGATTATGGCTACACCTTC.

In its sample, this clone was seen once. The rearrangement joins TRBV19 to TRBJ2-3, with 11 bases lining up with TRBD2. With V trimmed by 1 base and J by 3 bases, 0 bases remained unmatched. The CDR3 is 15 amino acids. The germline gives CDR1 LNHDA, CDR2 SQIVND (reference sequence). In nucleotides, the CDR3 is TGTGCCAGTAGTATAGTAGCGGGGGGGACAGATACGCAGTATTTT. Protein product: CASSIVAGGTDTQYF.

This chain connects TRBV9 to TRBJ1-4; 10 nucleotides align to TRBD1. The CDR3 has 16 residues. From germline, CDR1 is SGDLS and CDR2 YYNGEE. Germline trimming cut 3 bases from V and 8 bases from J; bases unmatched to any gene: 10. CDR3 coding DNA: TGTGCCAGCAGCGGATACCGACAGGGGGCACAAGAAAAACTGTTTTTT. It is translated as CASSGYRQGAQEKLFF.

The gene calls are TRBV6-5 and TRBJ1-4, with TRBD1 matching 9 bases. V trimming: 6 bases; J trimming: 8 bases; junction bases outside the gene matches: 7. The CDR3 covers 14 residues. Germline lookup yields CDR1 MNHEY and CDR2 SVGAGI. Here the CDR3 DNA reads TGTGCCAGCAGGAAACAGGGGGCAAGGGAAAAACTGTTTTTT. Its protein product is CASRKQGAREKLFF.

This clone was observed a few times. The chain links TRBV2 to TRBJ1-2; 7 bases line up with TRBD1. V shed 8 bases and J 3 bases; nucleotides not matched to a gene: 6. The CDR3 contains 13 residues. The germline V gene has CDR1 SNHLY and CDR2 FYNNEI. CDR3 bases: TGTGCCAGCCAAAGACAGGGCTACTATGGCTACACCTTC. The encoded protein is CASQRQGYYGYTF.

This chain connects TRBV10-3 to TRBJ2-3; perhaps TRBD2 as D (6 bases). The CDR3 spans 15 residues. V was pared by 5 bases and J by 1 base, with 13 bases between. Germline V gene data show CDR1 as ENHRY and CDR2 as SYGVKD. The CDR3: CAISRLGLGTDTQYF. The CDR3 bases are TGTGCCATCAGTCGACTAGGGCTCGGCACAGATACGCAGTATTTT.

This chain uses TRBV6-5 with TRBJ2-1; D remains unclear. V was pared by 6 bases and J by 6 bases, with 6 bases between. The CDR3 runs to 11 residues. Germline V gene data show CDR1 as MNHEY and CDR2 as SVGAGI. The CDR3 sequence is CASSRFNEQFF. The CDR3 nucleotides are TGTGCCAGCAGCAGATTCAATGAGCAGTTCTTC.

Concerning this clone: Germline and junction disagree at one end, which may indicate a read error. The chain is built from TRBV7-9 and TRBJ1-1, with no clear D. The CDR3 has 15 amino acids. Per the germline V gene, CDR1 is SEHNR and CDR2 is FQNEAQ (reference sequence). DNA for the CDR3: TGTTCCAGCAGCTTAGAGCTGTTCACGAACACTGAAGCTTTCTTT. Its translation: CSSSLELFTNTEAFF.

The chain combines TRBV18 with TRBJ2-3; no reliable D call. V gave up 3 bases and J gave up 0 bases, with 7 bases separating them. The CDR3 is 14 residues long. The germline CDR1 and CDR2 sequences are KGHSH and LQKENI. As DNA, the CDR3 is TGTGCCAGCTCACCTTCTCCTAGCACAGATACGCAGTATTTT. This sequence encodes CASSPSPSTDTQYF.

This chain links TRBV9 with TRBJ1-6; D remains unclear. The V end was cut by 0 bases, the J end by 5 bases, with 12 bases between. CDR1 SGDLS and CDR2 YYNGEE come from the germline V gene. CDR3 length: 16 residues. The CDR3: CASSVGPGWDNSPLHF. CDR3 DNA: TGTGCCAGCAGCGTAGGGCCGGGATGGGATAATTCACCCCTCCACTTT.

The V call is TRBV6-5, the J call TRBJ2-1; the match to TRBD1 covers 7 bases. J was trimmed by 8 bases and V by 5 bases; bases with no gene match: 3. The CDR3 length is 12 residues. Germline V gives CDR1 MNHEY, CDR2 SVGAGI. In DNA, the CDR3 is TGTGCCAGCAGTCGACAGGGATATGAGCAGTTCTTC. It is translated as CASSRQGYEQFF.

This chain joins TRBV4-1 and TRBJ2-3; D not resolved. Germline lookup yields CDR1 MGHRA and CDR2 YSYEKL. With 0 bases removed from V and 1 base from J, the gap between germline ends came to 11 bases. This CDR3 contains 16 residues. This CDR3 reads CASSQEPKAGTDTQYF. The DNA for the CDR3 is TGCGCCAGCAGCCAAGAACCCAAGGCGGGCACAGATACGCAGTATTTT.

This clone was picked up a small number of times. The genes are TRBV27 and TRBJ2-2, with TRBD1 matching over 7 bases. The V gene end was trimmed by 6 bases and the J gene end by 2 bases; junction bases not matched to a gene: 9. The CDR3 contains 16 residues. CDR1 and CDR2 (germline): MNHEY, SMNVEV (reference sequence). Written as DNA, the CDR3 is TGTGCCAGCAGCAAAGTACAGGGGTTAAACACCGGGGAGCTGTTTTTT. The encoded protein is CASSKVQGLNTGELFF.

This chain links TRBV19 with TRBJ1-6; 8 bases fit TRBD1. The germline CDR1 and CDR2 sequences are LNHDA and SQIVND (reference sequence). The CDR3 has 17 residues. Germline trimming cut 1 base from V and 10 bases from J; bases unmatched to any gene: 12. DNA for the CDR3: TGTGCCAGTAGTATAGTATCCCTCCGGACAGGGCAGTCACCCCTCCACTTT. Translating it yields CASSIVSLRTGQSPLHF.

This rearrangement joins TRBV27 to TRBJ2-7; D is perhaps TRBD2 (6 bases). The CDR3 length is 15 residues. Germline assignment: CDR1 MNHEY and CDR2 SMNVEV (reference sequence). V lost 0 bases, J lost 2 bases, and 11 bases lay in between. The CDR3 bases are TGTGCCAGCAGTTTATCGCTAGCGAGCGCCTACGAGCAGTACTTC. Translated, it gives CASSLSLASAYEQYF.

This chain joins TRBV7-7 and TRBJ2-7; D is unresolved. The germline V and J ends were trimmed by 1 base and 4 bases, with 8 bases remaining between them. This CDR3 is built from 13 residues. Germline V gives CDR1 SSHAT, CDR2 FNYEAQ (reference sequence). CDR3 protein: CASSLGSGYEQYF. CDR3 coding DNA: TGTGCCAGCAGCTTAGGTTCGGGTTACGAGCAGTACTTC.

The rearrangement joins TRBV20-1 to TRBJ2-1; possibly TRBD2 for D (5 bases). The germline CDR1 and CDR2 sequences are DFQATT and SNEGSKA (reference sequence). The CDR3 has 10 residues. Trimming stripped 6 bases from V and 8 bases from J, with 8 bases between. The CDR3 sequence: CSATRDEQFF. In nucleotides, the CDR3 is TGCAGTGCGACGAGGGATGAGCAGTTCTTC.

Written as DNA, the CDR3 is TGTGCCAGCAGCGCCGCCCCATTACAGGGTAGTGCCTCCTACGAGCAGTACTTC. Amino acid sequence: CASSAAPLQGSASYEQYF. The genes are TRBV11-2 and TRBJ2-7; a weak D match, TRBD1 (6 bases). The CDR3 length is 18 residues. Germline-derived CDR1 and CDR2 are SGHAT and FQNNGV. Trimming removed 5 bases from V and 0 bases from J, with 23 bases in between.

This clone has only a few counts. The V gene is TRBV11-2, the J gene TRBJ2-7; D not certain. The CDR3 contains 13 residues. Germline loops: CDR1 SGHAT, CDR2 FQNNGV. V shed 1 base and J shed 4 bases, with 8 bases lying between them. CDR3 in DNA: TGTGCCAGCAGCTTAGGAGATGATTACGAGCAGTACTTC. It encodes CASSLGDDYEQYF.

CDR3 coding DNA: TGTGCCAGCAGTTTAAGGGGGTGGCAAGAGACCCAGTACTTC. It translates to CASSLRGWQETQYF. The chain joins TRBV27 to TRBJ2-5; maybe TRBD1 (6 bases). Germline V gene sequence: CDR1 MNHEY, CDR2 SMNVEV (reference sequence). There are 14 residues in the CDR3. Between the trimmed V and J ends, which lost 2 bases and 2 bases, there was a span of 9 bases.

This rearrangement joins TRBV5-6 to TRBJ1-2; TRBD1 matches 7 bases. This CDR3 contains 13 residues. Per the germline V gene, CDR1 is SGHDT and CDR2 is YYEEEE. With 1 base clipped from V and 8 bases from J, the junction kept 5 bases outside the gene matches. The CDR3 region has the DNA TGTGCCAGCAGCTTGTATACAGGGGAGGGCTACACCTTC. The encoded protein is CASSLYTGEGYTF.

The chain links TRBV6-5 to TRBJ2-7, with unresolved D. Germline CDR1 reads MNHEY; CDR2 reads SVGAGI. Trimming cost V 0 bases and J 3 bases, with 12 bases left between them. The CDR3 extends over 15 amino acids. The CDR3 DNA reads as TGTGCCAGCAGTTACTCTTCTGCAGGCAACTACGAGCAGTACTTC. Its translation is CASSYSSAGNYEQYF.

This clone was found a few times. The chain links TRBV9 to TRBJ2-7; 7 bases agree with TRBD1. The CDR3 totals 16 residues. J gave up 6 bases and V 2 bases, and 14 bases lay outside the gene matches. Germline V gene sequence: CDR1 SGDLS, CDR2 YYNGEE. The CDR3 reads CASSVFGRQGRSEQYF. DNA for the CDR3: TGTGCCAGCAGCGTTTTCGGAAGACAGGGTCGGTCCGAGCAGTACTTC.

This chain links TRBV7-2 with TRBJ2-5; D is unresolved. Germline V gene data show CDR1 as SGHTA and CDR2 as FQGNSA. The CDR3 is 11 residues long. The germline V and J ends were trimmed by 1 base and 7 bases, with 4 bases remaining between them. This chain's CDR3 is CASSLVGTQYF. The DNA for the CDR3 is TGTGCCAGCAGCTTAGTCGGGACCCAGTACTTC. Together with reference TRBV7-2 and TRBJ2-5, the CDR3 gives the full variable domain: GAGVSQSPSNKVTEKGKDVELRCDPISGHTALYWYRQSLGQGLEFLIYFQGNSAPDKSGLPSDRFSAERTGGSVSTLTIQRTQQEDSAVYLCASSLVGTQYFGPGTRLLVL.

CDR3 region: CSSDRGRGYTF. CDR3 in DNA: TGCAGCTCTGACAGGGGGCGAGGCTACACCTTC. The rearrangement uses TRBV20-1 and TRBJ1-2; 10 bases fit TRBD1. In germline, CDR1 is DFQATT, CDR2 SNEGSKA (reference sequence). CDR3 length equals 11 residues.